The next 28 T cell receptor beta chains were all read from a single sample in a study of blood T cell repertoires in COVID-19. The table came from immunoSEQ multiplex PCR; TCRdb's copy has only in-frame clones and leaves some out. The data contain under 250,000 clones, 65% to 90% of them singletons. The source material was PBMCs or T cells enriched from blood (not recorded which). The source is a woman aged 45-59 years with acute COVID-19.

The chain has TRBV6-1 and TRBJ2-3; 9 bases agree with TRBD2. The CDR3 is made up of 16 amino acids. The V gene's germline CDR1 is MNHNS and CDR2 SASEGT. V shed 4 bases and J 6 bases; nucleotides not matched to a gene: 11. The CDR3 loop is CASSAGSGGGADTQYF. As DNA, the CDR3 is TGTGCCAGCAGTGCAGGGAGTGGCGGGGGGGCCGATACGCAGTATTTT.

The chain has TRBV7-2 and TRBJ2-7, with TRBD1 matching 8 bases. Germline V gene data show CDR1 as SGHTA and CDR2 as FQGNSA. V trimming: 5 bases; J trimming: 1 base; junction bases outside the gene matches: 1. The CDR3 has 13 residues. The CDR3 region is CASSRTGSYEQYF. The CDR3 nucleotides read TGTGCCAGCAGCAGGACAGGGTCCTACGAGCAGTACTTC.

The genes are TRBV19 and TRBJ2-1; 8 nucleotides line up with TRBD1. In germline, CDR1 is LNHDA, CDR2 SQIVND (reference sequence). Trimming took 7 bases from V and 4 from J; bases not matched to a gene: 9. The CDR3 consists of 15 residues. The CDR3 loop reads CASTKQGARYNEQFF. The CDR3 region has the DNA TGTGCCAGTACCAAGCAGGGGGCGCGTTACAATGAGCAGTTCTTC.

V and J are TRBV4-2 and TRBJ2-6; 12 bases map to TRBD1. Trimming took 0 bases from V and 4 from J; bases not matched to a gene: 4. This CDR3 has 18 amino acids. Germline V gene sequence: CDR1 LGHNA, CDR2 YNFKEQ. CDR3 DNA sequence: TGTGCCAGCAGCCAAGAGGGGACAGGGGGCGCAGGGGCCAACGTCCTGACTTTC. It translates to CASSQEGTGGAGANVLTF.

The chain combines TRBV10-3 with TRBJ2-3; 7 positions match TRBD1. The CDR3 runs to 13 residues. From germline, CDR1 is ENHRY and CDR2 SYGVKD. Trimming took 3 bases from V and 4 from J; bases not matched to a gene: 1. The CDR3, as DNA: TGTGCCATCAGTGAACAGGGGTCAGATACGCAGTATTTT. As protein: CAISEQGSDTQYF.

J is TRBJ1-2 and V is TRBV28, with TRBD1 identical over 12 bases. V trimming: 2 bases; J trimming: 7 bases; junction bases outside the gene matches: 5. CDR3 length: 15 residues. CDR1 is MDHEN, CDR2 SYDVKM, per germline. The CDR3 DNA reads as TGTGCCAGCAGTTTAAGGGACAGGGGGCGAGGTGGCTACACCTTC. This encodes CASSLRDRGRGGYTF.

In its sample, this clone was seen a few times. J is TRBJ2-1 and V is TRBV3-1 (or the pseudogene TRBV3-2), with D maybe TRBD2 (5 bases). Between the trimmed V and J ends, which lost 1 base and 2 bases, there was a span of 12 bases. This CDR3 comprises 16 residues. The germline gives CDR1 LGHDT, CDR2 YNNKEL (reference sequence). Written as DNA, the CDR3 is TGTGCCAGCAGCCAAGGTTCGCGAGGGCCCTACAATGAGCAGTTCTTC. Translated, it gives CASSQGSRGPYNEQFF.

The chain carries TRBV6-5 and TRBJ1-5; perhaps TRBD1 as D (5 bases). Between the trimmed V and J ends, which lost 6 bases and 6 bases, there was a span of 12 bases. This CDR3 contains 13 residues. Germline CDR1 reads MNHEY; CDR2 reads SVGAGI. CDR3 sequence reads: CASRDTAGQPQHF. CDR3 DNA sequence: TGTGCCAGCAGGGACACCGCAGGTCAGCCCCAGCATTTT.

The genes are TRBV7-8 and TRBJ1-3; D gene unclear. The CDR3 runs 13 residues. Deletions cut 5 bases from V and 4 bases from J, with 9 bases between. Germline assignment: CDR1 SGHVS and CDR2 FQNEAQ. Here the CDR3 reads CASSPVRGNTIYF. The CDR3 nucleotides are TGTGCCAGCAGCCCTGTTAGAGGAAACACCATATATTTT.

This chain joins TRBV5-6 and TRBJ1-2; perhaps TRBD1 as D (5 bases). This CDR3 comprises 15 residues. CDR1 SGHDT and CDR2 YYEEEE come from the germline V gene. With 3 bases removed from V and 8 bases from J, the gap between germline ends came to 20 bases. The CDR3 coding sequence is TGTGCCAGCAGCTGGGGGGACGGGACCTCGGGAGGCTACACCTTC. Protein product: CASSWGDGTSGGYTF.

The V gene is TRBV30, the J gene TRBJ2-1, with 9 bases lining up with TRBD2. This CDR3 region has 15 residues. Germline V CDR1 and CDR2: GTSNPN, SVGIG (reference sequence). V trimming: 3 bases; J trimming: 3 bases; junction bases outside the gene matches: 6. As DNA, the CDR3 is TGTGCCTGGAGAAAGGCTAGCGGGGTCTACAATGAGCAGTTCTTC. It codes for CAWRKASGVYNEQFF.

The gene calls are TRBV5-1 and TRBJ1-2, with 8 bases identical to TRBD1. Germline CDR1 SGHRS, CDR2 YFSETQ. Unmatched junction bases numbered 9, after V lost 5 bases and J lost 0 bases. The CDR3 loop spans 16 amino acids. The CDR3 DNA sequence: TGCGCCAGCAGAGGCCAGGGGGCCCTCACTAACTATGGCTACACCTTC. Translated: CASRGQGALTNYGYTF.

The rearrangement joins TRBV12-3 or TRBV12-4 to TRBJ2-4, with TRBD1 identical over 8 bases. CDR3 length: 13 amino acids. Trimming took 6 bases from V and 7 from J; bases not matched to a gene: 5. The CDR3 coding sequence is TGTGCCAGCAGACCGAACAGGGGGAACATTCAGTACTTC. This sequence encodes CASRPNRGNIQYF.

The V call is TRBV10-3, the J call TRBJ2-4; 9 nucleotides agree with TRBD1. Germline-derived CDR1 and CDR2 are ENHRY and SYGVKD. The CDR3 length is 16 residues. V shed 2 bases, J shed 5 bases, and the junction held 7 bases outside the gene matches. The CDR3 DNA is TGTGCCATCAGTGAGCCAGGACAGGGGCCCCAAAACATTCAGTACTTC. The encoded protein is CAISEPGQGPQNIQYF.

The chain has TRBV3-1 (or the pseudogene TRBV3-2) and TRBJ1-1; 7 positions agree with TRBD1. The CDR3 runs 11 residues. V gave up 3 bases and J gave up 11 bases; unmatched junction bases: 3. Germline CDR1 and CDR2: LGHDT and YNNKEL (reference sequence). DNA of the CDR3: TGTGCCAGCAGCCAGACAGGGTCGGCTTTCTTT. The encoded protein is CASSQTGSAFF.

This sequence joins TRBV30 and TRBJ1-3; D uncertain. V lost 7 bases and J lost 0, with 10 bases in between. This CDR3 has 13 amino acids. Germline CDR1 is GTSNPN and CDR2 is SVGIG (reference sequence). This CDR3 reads CAYQHNSGNTIYF. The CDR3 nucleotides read TGTGCCTATCAACACAACTCTGGAAACACCATATATTTT. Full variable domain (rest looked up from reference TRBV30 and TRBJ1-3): SQTIHQWPATLVQPVGSPLSLECTVEGTSNPNLYWYRQAAGRGLQLLFYSVGIGQISSEVPQNLSASRPQDRQFILSSKKLLLSDSGFYLCAYQHNSGNTIYFGEGSWLTVV.

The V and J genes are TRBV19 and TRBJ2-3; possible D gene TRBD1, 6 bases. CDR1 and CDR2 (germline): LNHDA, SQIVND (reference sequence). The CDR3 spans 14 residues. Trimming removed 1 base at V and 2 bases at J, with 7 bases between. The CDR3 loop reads CASSIGTVTDTQYF. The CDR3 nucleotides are TGTGCCAGTAGTATAGGGACAGTCACAGATACGCAGTATTTT. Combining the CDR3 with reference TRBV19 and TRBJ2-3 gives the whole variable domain DGGITQSPKYLFRKEGQNVTLSCEQNLNHDAMYWYRQDPGQGLRLIYYSQIVNDFQKGDIAEGYSVSREKKESFPLTVTSAQKNPTAFYLCASSIGTVTDTQYFGPGTRLTVL.

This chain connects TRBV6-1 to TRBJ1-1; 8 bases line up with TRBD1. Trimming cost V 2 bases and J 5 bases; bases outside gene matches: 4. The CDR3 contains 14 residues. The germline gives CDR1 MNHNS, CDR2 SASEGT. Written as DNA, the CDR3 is TGTGCCAGCAGTGAAACAGGGGGATGGACTGAAGCTTTCTTT. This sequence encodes CASSETGGWTEAFF.

The CDR3 region is CASSQEIRGGYIYGYTF. The CDR3 nucleotides read TGCGCCAGCAGCCAAGAGATCCGGGGGGGATACATCTATGGCTACACCTTC. This chain connects TRBV4-1 to TRBJ1-2; D is possibly TRBD1 (5 bases). V gave up 0 bases and J gave up 4 bases, with 18 bases separating them. Germline V lookup: CDR1 MGHRA, CDR2 YSYEKL. CDR3 size: 17 residues.

The CDR3 nucleotides read TGTGCCTGGACCCACAGGGGGCAGGGCTACACCTTC. Residues: CAWTHRGQGYTF. The chain recombines TRBV30 with TRBJ1-2, with 9 bases that match TRBD1. Trimming removed 4 bases from V and 8 bases from J; junction bases left unmatched: 5. This CDR3 is 12 amino acids long. Germline V gives CDR1 GTSNPN, CDR2 SVGIG (reference sequence).

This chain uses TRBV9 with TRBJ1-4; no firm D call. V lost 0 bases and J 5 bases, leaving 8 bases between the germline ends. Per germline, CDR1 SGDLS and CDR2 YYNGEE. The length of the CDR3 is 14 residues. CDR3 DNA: TGTGCCAGCAGCGTAGATTGGGCGAATGAAAAACTGTTTTTT. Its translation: CASSVDWANEKLFF.

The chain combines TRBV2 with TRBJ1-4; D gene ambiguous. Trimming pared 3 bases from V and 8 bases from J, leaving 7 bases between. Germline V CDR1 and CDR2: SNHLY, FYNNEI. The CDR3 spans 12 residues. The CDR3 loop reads CASSDVREKLFF. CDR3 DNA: TGTGCCAGCAGTGATGTCCGGGAAAAACTGTTTTTT.

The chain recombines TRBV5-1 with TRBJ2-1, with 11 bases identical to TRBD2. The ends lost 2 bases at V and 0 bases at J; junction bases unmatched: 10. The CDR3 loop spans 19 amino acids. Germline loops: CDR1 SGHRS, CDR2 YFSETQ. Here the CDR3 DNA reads TGCGCCAGCAGCTTCAGGGTAGCGGGGGGGCCGGGCTCCTACAATGAGCAGTTCTTC. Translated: CASSFRVAGGPGSYNEQFF.

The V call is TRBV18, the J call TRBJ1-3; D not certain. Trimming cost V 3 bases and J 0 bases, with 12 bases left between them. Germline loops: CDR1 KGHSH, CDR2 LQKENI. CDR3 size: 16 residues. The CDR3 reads CASSPQDGSSGNTIYF. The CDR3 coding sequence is TGTGCCAGCTCACCCCAGGACGGGAGCTCTGGAAACACCATATATTTT.

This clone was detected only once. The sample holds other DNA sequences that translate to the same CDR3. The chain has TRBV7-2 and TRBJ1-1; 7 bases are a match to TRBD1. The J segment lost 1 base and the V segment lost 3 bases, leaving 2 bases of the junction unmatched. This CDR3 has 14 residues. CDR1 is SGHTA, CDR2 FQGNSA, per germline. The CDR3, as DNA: TGTGCCAGCAGCTTGGGACAGCCGAACACTGAAGCTTTCTTT. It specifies CASSLGQPNTEAFF.

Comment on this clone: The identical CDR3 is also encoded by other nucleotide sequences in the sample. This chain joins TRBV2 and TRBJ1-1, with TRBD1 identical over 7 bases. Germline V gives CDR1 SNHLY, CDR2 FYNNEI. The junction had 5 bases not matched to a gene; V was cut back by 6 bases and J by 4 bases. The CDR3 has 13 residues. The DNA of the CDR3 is TGTGCCAGCAGCGAGACAGGGCCCACTGAAGCTTTCTTT. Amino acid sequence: CASSETGPTEAFF.

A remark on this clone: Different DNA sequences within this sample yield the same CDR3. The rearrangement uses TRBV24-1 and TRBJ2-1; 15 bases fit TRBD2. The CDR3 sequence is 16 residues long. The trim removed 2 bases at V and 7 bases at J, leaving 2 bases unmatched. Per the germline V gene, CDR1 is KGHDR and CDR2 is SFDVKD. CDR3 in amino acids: CATSDSGLAGGNEQFF. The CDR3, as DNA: TGTGCCACCAGTGATTCGGGACTAGCGGGGGGAAATGAGCAGTTCTTC.

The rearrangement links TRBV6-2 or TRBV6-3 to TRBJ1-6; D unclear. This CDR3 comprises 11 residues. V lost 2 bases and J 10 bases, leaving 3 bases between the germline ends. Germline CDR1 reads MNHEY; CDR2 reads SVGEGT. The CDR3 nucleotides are TGTGCCAGCAGTTACCGGTCACCCCTCCACTTT. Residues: CASSYRSPLHF.